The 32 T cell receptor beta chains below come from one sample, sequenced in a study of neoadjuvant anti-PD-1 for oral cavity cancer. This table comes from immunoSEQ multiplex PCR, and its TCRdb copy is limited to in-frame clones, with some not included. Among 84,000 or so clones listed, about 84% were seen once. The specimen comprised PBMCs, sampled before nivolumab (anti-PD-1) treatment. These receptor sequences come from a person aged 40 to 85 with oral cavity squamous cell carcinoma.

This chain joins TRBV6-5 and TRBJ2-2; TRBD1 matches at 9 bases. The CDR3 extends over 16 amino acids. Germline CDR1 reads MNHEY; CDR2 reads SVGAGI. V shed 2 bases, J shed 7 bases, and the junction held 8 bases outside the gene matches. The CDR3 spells CASSYLTTGGNGELFF. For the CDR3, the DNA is TGTGCCAGCAGTTACCTGACGACAGGGGGGAACGGGGAGCTGTTTTTT.

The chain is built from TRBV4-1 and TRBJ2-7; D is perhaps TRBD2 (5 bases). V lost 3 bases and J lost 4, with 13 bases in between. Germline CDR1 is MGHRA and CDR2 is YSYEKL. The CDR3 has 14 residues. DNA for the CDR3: TGCGCCAGCAGCCAGGTGGCCTCGGGGTACGAGCAGTACTTC. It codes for CASSQVASGYEQYF.

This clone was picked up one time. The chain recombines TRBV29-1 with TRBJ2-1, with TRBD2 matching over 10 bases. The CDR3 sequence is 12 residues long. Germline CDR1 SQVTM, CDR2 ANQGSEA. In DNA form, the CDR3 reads TGCACGGGAGGGACTAGCGTCCTTGAGCAGTTCTTC. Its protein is CTGGTSVLEQFF.

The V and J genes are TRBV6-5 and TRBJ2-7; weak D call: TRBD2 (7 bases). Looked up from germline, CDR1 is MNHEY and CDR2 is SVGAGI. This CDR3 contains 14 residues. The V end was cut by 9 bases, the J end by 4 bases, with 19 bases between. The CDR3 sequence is CASQTSGGLYEQYF. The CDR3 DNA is TGTGCCAGTCAAACGTCCGGGGGGCTTTACGAGCAGTACTTC.

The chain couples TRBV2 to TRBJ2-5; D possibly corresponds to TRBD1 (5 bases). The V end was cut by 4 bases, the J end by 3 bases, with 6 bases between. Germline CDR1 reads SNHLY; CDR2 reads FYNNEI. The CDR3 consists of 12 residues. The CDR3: CASSAQEETQYF. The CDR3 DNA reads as TGTGCCAGCAGTGCACAGGAAGAGACCCAGTACTTC.

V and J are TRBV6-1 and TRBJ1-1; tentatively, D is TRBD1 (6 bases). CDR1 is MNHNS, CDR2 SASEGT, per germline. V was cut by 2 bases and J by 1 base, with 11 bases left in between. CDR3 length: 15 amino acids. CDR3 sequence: CASSESPGANTEAFF. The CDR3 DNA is TGTGCCAGCAGTGAAAGCCCAGGGGCGAACACTGAAGCTTTCTTT.

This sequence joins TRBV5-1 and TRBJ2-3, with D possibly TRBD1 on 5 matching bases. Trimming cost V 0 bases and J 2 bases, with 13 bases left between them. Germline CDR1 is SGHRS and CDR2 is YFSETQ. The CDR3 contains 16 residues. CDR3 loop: CASSLGSRANTDTQYF. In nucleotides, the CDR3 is TGCGCCAGCAGCTTGGGGAGCAGGGCGAACACAGATACGCAGTATTTT.

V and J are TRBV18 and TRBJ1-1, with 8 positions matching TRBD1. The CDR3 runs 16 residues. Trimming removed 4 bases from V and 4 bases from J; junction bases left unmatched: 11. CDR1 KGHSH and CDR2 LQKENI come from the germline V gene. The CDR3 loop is CASSLRTGSGSTEAFF. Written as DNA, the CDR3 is TGTGCCAGCTCACTAAGGACAGGGAGCGGGAGCACTGAAGCTTTCTTT.

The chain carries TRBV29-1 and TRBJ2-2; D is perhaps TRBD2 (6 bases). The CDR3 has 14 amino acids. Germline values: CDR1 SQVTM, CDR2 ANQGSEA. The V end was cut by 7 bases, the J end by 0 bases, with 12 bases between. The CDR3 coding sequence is TGCAGCGGGCTGGGACTGTCGAACACCGGGGAGCTGTTTTTT. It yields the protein CSGLGLSNTGELFF.

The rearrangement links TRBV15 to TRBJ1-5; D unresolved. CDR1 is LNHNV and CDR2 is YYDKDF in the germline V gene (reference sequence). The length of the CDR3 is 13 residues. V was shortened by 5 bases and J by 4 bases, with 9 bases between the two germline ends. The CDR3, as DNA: TGTGCCACCAGCGGCGGGGAGAATCAGCCCCAGCATTTT. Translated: CATSGGENQPQHF.

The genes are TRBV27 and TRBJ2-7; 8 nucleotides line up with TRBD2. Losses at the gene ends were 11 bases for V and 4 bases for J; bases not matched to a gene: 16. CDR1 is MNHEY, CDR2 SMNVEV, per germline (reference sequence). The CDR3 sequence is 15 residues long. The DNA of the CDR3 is TGTGCCGCCGGGGCAGCGGCGGGAGGAGGGTACGAGCAGTACTTC. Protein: CAAGAAAGGGYEQYF.

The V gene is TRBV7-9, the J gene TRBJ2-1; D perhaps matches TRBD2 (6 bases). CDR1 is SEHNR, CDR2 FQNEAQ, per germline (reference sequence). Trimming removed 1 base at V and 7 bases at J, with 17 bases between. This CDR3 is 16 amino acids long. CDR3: CASSLEGGPGRNEQFF. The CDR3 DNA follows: TGTGCCAGCAGCTTAGAGGGAGGACCGGGCCGAAATGAGCAGTTCTTC.

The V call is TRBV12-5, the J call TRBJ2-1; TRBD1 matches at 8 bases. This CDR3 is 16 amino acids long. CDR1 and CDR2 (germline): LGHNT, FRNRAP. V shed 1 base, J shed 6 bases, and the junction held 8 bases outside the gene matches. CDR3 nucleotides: TGTGCTAGTGGTTTGGCCGGCGGGACAGGAGTCAATGAGCAGTTCTTC. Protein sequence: CASGLAGGTGVNEQFF.

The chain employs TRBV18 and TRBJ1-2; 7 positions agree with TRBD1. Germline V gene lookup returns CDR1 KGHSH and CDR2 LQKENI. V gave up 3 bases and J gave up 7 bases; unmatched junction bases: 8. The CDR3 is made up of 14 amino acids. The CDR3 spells CASSPGTVGPGYTF. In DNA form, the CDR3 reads TGTGCCAGCTCACCCGGGACAGTCGGTCCTGGCTACACCTTC.

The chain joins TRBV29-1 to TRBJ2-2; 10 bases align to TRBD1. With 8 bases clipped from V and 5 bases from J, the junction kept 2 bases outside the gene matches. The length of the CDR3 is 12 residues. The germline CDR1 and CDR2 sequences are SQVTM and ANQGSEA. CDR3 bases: TGCAGCTGGACAGGGGGTACCGGGGAGCTGTTTTTT. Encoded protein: CSWTGGTGELFF.

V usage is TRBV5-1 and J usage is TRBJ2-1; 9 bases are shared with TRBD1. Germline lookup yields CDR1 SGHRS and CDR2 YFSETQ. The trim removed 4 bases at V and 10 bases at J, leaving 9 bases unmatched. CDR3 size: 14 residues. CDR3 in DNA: TGCGCCAGCAGCCGTCCCGGGACAGGGTCCGAGCAGTTCTTC. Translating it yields CASSRPGTGSEQFF.

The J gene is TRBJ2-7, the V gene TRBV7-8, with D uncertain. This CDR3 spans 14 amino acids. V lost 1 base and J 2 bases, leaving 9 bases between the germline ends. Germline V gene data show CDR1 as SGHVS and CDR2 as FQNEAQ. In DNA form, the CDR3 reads TGTGCCAGCAGCTTAGAAGGTATCGCCTACGAGCAGTACTTC. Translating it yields CASSLEGIAYEQYF.

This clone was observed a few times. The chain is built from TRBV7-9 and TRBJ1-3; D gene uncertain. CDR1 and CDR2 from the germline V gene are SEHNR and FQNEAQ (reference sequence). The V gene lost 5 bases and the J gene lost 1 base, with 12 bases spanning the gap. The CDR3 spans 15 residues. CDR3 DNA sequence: TGTGCCAGCAGCCCAATGGACCGTTCTGGAAACACCATATATTTT. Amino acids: CASSPMDRSGNTIYF.

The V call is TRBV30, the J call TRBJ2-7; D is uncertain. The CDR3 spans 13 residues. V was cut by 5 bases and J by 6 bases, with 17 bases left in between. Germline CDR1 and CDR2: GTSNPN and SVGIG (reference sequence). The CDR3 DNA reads TGTGCCTGGCAACCTACCAAGTTTGGCGAGCAGTACTTC. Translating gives CAWQPTKFGEQYF.

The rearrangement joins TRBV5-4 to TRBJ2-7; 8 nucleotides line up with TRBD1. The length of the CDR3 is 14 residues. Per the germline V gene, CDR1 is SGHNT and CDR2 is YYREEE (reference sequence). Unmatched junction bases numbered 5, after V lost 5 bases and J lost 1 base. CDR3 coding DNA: TGTGCCAGCAGTTACCGGGACAGGTCCTACGAGCAGTACTTC. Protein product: CASSYRDRSYEQYF.

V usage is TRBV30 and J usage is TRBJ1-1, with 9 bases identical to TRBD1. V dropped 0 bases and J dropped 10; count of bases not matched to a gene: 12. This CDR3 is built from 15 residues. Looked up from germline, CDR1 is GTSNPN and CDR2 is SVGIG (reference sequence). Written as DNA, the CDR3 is TGTGCCTGGAGTGTACGCCGGGACAGGGATGAACGAGCTTTCTTT. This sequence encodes CAWSVRRDRDERAFF. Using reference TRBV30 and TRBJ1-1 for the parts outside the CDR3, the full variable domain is SQTIHQWPATLVQPVGSPLSLECTVEGTSNPNLYWYRQAAGRGLQLLFYSVGIGQISSEVPQNLSASRPQDRQFILSSKKLLLSDSGFYLCAWSVRRDRDERAFFGQGTRLTVV.

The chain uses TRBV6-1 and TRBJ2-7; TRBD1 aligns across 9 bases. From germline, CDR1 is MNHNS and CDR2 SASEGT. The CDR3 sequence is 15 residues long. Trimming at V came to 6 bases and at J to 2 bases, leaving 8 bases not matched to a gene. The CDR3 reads CASRTQDRGAYEQYF. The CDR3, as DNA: TGTGCCAGCAGGACGCAGGACAGGGGAGCCTACGAGCAGTACTTC.

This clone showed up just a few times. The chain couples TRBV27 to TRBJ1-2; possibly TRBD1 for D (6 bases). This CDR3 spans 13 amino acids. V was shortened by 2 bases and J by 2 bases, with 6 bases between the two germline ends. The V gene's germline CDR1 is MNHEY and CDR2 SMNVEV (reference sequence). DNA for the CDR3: TGTGCCAGCAGTTTAACAGGGAACTATGGCTACACCTTC. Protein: CASSLTGNYGYTF.

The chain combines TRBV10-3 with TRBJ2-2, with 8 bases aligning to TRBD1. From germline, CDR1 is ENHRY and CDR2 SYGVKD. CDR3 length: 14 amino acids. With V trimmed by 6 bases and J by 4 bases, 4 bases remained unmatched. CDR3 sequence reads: CAIRPGTGTGELFF. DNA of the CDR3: TGTGCCATCAGACCCGGGACAGGCACCGGGGAGCTGTTTTTT.

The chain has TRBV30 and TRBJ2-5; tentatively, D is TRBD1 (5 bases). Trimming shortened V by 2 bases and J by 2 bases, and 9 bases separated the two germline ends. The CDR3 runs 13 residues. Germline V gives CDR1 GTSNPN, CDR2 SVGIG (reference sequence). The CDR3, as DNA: TGTGCCTGGAGTAGGGGTCCACAAGAGACCCAGTACTTC. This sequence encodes CAWSRGPQETQYF. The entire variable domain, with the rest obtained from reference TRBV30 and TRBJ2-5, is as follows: SQTIHQWPATLVQPVGSPLSLECTVEGTSNPNLYWYRQAAGRGLQLLFYSVGIGQISSEVPQNLSASRPQDRQFILSSKKLLLSDSGFYLCAWSRGPQETQYFGPGTRLLVL.

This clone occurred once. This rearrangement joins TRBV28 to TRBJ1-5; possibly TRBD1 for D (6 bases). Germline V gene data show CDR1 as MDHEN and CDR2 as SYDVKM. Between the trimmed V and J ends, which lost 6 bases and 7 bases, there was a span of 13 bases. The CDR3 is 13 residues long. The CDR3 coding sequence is TGTGCCAGCAGGGCCCGGGGGGGCCAGCCCCAGCATTTT. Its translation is CASRARGGQPQHF.

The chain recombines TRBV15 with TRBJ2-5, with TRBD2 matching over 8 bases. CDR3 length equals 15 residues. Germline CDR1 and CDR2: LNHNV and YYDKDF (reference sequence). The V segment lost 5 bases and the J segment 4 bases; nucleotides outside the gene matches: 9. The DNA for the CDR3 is TGTGCCACCAGCCCATACGGGGGGGCCCGAGAGACCCAGTACTTC. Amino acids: CATSPYGGARETQYF.

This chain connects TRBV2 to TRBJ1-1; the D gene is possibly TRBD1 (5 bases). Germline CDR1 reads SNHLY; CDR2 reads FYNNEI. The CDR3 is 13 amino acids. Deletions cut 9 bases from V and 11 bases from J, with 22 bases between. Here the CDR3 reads CASAGDGAVGAFF. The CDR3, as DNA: TGTGCCAGTGCTGGAGACGGGGCCGTTGGGGCTTTCTTT.

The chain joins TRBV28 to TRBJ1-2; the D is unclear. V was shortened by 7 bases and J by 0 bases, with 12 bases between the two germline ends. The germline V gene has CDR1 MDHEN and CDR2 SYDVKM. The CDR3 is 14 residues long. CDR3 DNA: TGTGCCAGCACCTCTAACCCCCCTAACTATGGCTACACCTTC. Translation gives CASTSNPPNYGYTF.

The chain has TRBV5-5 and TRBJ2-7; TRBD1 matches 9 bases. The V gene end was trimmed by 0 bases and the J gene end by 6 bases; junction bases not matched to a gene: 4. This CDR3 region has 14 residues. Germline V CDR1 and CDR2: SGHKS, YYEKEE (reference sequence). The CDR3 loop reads CASSLGDRAAEQYF. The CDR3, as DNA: TGTGCCAGCAGCTTGGGGGACAGGGCCGCCGAGCAGTACTTC.

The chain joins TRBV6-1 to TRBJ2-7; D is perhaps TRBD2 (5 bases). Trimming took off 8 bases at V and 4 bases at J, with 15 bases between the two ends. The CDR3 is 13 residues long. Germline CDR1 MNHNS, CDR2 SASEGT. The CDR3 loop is CASLGERRYEQYF. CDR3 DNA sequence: TGTGCCAGCCTTGGGGAGCGGCGTTACGAGCAGTACTTC.

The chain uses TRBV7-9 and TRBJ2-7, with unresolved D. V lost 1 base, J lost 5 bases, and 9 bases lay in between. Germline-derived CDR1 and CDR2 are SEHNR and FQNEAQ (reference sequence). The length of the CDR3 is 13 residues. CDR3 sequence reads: CASSLGFINEQYF. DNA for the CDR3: TGTGCCAGCAGCTTAGGTTTCATCAACGAGCAGTACTTC.